The 25 T cell receptor beta chains given below trace back to one sample, sequenced in a study of cytomegalovirus exposure and HLA in healthy donors. PCR involved 60 Vbeta and 13 Jbeta primers. TCRdb keeps only in-frame clones here, not all; method: immunoSEQ multiplex PCR. The sample has about 88,000 clones; around 90% are singletons. Sequencing was done on a sample of PBMCs. The receptors stem from a man aged 18 to 30 in good health and CMV-seronegative.

The V and J genes are TRBV7-8 and TRBJ2-1; 8 bases are a match to TRBD1. Germline CDR1 and CDR2: SGHVS and FQNEAQ. Losses at the gene ends were 5 bases for V and 8 bases for J; bases not matched to a gene: 14. The CDR3 is made up of 16 amino acids. The CDR3 DNA reads as TGTGCCAGCAGCCTACACCCGGACAGGGAGTACGATGAGCAGTTCTTC. This gives the protein CASSLHPDREYDEQFF.

The chain combines TRBV18 with TRBJ2-7, with 10 nucleotides matching TRBD2. Germline V gene sequence: CDR1 KGHSH, CDR2 LQKENI. The CDR3 loop spans 15 amino acids. Germline trimming cut 2 bases from V and 3 bases from J; bases unmatched to any gene: 4. The CDR3 DNA sequence: TGTGCCAGCTCACCATCTAGCGGGAGTATCTACGAGCAGTACTTC. Its translation is CASSPSSGSIYEQYF.

The genes are TRBV18 and TRBJ2-1; 13 nucleotides align to TRBD2. There are 17 residues in the CDR3. V shed 6 bases, J shed 7 bases, and the junction held 12 bases outside the gene matches. Germline CDR1 reads KGHSH; CDR2 reads LQKENI. The CDR3 DNA sequence: TGTGCCAGCTCCCGGAGACTAGCGGGAGGACAGAATAATGAGCAGTTCTTC. Amino acid sequence: CASSRRLAGGQNNEQFF.

This clone has only one observation. The chain has TRBV6-5 and TRBJ2-3; no reliable D call. From germline, CDR1 is MNHEY and CDR2 SVGAGI. This CDR3 is 14 amino acids long. V dropped 2 bases and J dropped 0 bases, with 6 bases sitting between them. The CDR3 DNA is TGTGCCAGCAGTTACATTCATAGCACAGATACGCAGTATTTT. This translates into CASSYIHSTDTQYF.

The rearrangement joins TRBV19 to TRBJ1-2; 10 bases are a match to TRBD1. V lost 6 bases and J lost 3; bases outside the gene matches: 10. This CDR3 comprises 16 residues. CDR1 is LNHDA and CDR2 is SQIVND in the germline V gene (reference sequence). The CDR3 bases are TGTGCCAGTAGCCTGACAGGGGGCGGACGCTACTATGGCTACACCTTC. Its protein is CASSLTGGGRYYGYTF.

V and J are TRBV19 and TRBJ1-2; possible D gene TRBD1, 6 bases. Trimming removed 10 bases from V and 3 bases from J, with 12 bases in between. This CDR3 spans 12 amino acids. CDR1 is LNHDA and CDR2 is SQIVND in the germline V gene (reference sequence). This CDR3 is CATHDRHYGYTF. The CDR3 DNA reads TGTGCCACCCACGACAGGCACTATGGCTACACCTTC.

This chain connects TRBV7-3 to TRBJ2-1; TRBD2 agrees at 7 bases. Germline CDR1 and CDR2: SGHTA and FQGTGA. This CDR3 is 15 amino acids long. After removal of 0 bases from V and 6 bases from J, the junction contained 5 bases not matched to a gene. Written as DNA, the CDR3 is TGTGCCAGCAGCTTAACTGGCGGGAGTATCAATGAGCAGTTCTTC. It translates to CASSLTGGSINEQFF. Together with reference TRBV7-3 and TRBJ2-1, the CDR3 gives the full variable domain: GAGVSQTPSNKVTEKGKYVELRCDPISGHTALYWYRQSLGQGPEFLIYFQGTGAADDSGLPNDRFFAVRPEGSVSTLKIQRTERGDSAVYLCASSLTGGSINEQFFGPGTRLTVL.

This chain uses TRBV6-1 with TRBJ1-4; D perhaps matches TRBD1 (5 bases). Looked up from germline, CDR1 is MNHNS and CDR2 is SASEGT. The CDR3 has 15 residues. V lost 5 bases and J lost 8, with 18 bases in between. CDR3 residues: CASSPRARDSEKLFF. CDR3 DNA: TGTGCCAGCAGTCCCCGAGCCAGGGATAGCGAAAAACTGTTTTTT.

The V gene is TRBV4-3, the J gene TRBJ2-3, with D possibly matching TRBD2 (6 bases). V shed 3 bases and J shed 4 bases, with 17 bases lying between them. The V gene's germline CDR1 is LGHNA and CDR2 YSLEER. This CDR3 comprises 16 residues. The CDR3 coding sequence is TGCGCCAGCAGCCAGTCACCCGGGACTTCTGCAGATACGCAGTATTTT. This gives the protein CASSQSPGTSADTQYF.

The rearrangement joins TRBV2 to TRBJ2-3, with 7 nucleotides matching TRBD2. CDR3 size: 14 residues. J lost 4 bases, V lost 6 bases, and 7 bases had no gene match. The germline V gene encodes CDR1 SNHLY and CDR2 FYNNEI. CDR3 residues: CASSPGTIADTQYF. CDR3 nucleotides: TGTGCCAGCAGCCCTGGGACTATCGCAGATACGCAGTATTTT.

The genes are TRBV27 and TRBJ1-4; 9 nucleotides agree with TRBD1. Germline trimming cut 3 bases from V and 4 bases from J; bases unmatched to any gene: 15. Germline loops: CDR1 MNHEY, CDR2 SMNVEV (reference sequence). The CDR3 totals 19 residues. CDR3 sequence (DNA): TGTGCCAGCAGTTTTGGGGCAGGACAGGGGACTCCAGGTAATGAAAAACTGTTTTTT. Encoded protein: CASSFGAGQGTPGNEKLFF.

About this clone: Distinct nucleotide sequences in the sample also encode this CDR3. The chain is built from TRBV5-1 and TRBJ1-4, with 7 bases identical to TRBD1. Germline-derived CDR1 and CDR2 are SGHRS and YFSETQ. J lost 3 bases, V lost 6 bases, and 11 bases had no gene match. This CDR3 comprises 16 residues. The CDR3 here is CASKGAGVSSNEKLFF. CDR3 nucleotide sequence: TGCGCCAGCAAGGGGGCAGGGGTGTCCTCTAATGAAAAACTGTTTTTT.

The chain combines TRBV5-4 with TRBJ2-1; 8 bases match TRBD2. V shed 0 bases and J 3 bases; nucleotides not matched to a gene: 8. In germline, CDR1 is SGHNT, CDR2 YYREEE (reference sequence). The CDR3 is 17 residues long. The CDR3 protein is CASSLAGAGGGYNEQFF. The CDR3 region has the DNA TGTGCCAGCAGCTTGGCGGGGGCGGGAGGAGGCTACAATGAGCAGTTCTTC.

The chain couples TRBV19 to TRBJ2-2; D perhaps matches TRBD2 (7 bases). The CDR3 spans 14 residues. Germline CDR1 is LNHDA and CDR2 is SQIVND (reference sequence). Between the trimmed V and J ends, which lost 6 bases and 7 bases, there was a span of 15 bases. Written as DNA, the CDR3 is TGTGCCAGTAGATCCCGGGGGGCAGTCGGGGAGCTGTTTTTT. It encodes CASRSRGAVGELFF.

This clone showed up just once. V and J are TRBV5-1 and TRBJ1-2, with D unclear. V lost 5 bases, J lost 6 bases, and 14 bases lay in between. CDR1 SGHRS and CDR2 YFSETQ come from the germline V gene. The CDR3 totals 13 residues. In DNA form, the CDR3 reads TGCGCCAGCAGGAGGGCGGTAGTGGATGGCTACACCTTC. Protein sequence: CASRRAVVDGYTF.

This rearrangement joins TRBV7-3 to TRBJ2-5, with 13 nucleotides matching TRBD2. The J call may not be correct, given that the DNA end is closer to TRBJ2-7. The length of the CDR3 is 20 residues. Germline V gene data show CDR1 as SGHTA and CDR2 as FQGTGA. This CDR3 is CASSLRGRTSGSIIPYEQYF. The CDR3 DNA sequence: TGTGCCAGCAGCTTAAGGGGCAGGACTAGCGGGAGTATTATCCCCTACGAGCAGTACTTC.

The CDR3 nucleotides are TGTGCCAGTAGTATACGTCGGGGGGACGAGCAGTACTTC. This encodes CASSIRRGDEQYF. V is TRBV19 and J is TRBJ2-7, with 7 bases that match TRBD2. CDR3 length: 13 residues. V lost 2 bases to trimming and J lost 5 bases; unmatched junction nucleotides: 3. Per germline, CDR1 LNHDA and CDR2 SQIVND (reference sequence).

The sample holds a few counts of this clone. The rearrangement uses TRBV5-6 and TRBJ2-1; 8 bases are a match to TRBD2. V lost 0 bases and J lost 9; bases outside the gene matches: 8. Looked up from germline, CDR1 is SGHDT and CDR2 is YYEEEE. This CDR3 has 15 amino acids. CDR3 sequence reads: CASSLGAGGSGEQFF. The CDR3 region has the DNA TGTGCCAGCAGCTTGGGGGCGGGGGGTTCGGGTGAGCAGTTCTTC.

The J gene is TRBJ2-1, the V gene TRBV28; 9 bases are shared with TRBD1. With 6 bases clipped from V and 8 bases from J, the junction kept 11 bases outside the gene matches. Germline CDR1 and CDR2: MDHEN and SYDVKM. The CDR3 totals 15 residues. CDR3: CASSLLGQGPYEQFF. CDR3 nucleotides: TGTGCCAGCAGCCTCCTGGGACAGGGCCCCTATGAGCAGTTCTTC. Filled out from reference TRBV28 and TRBJ2-1, the complete variable domain reads DVKVTQSSRYLVKRTGEKVFLECVQDMDHENMFWYRQDPGLGLRLIYFSYDVKMKEKGDIPEGYSVSREKKERFSLILESASTNQTSMYLCASSLLGQGPYEQFFGPGTRLTVL.

The chain links TRBV5-6 to TRBJ1-2, with 7 positions matching TRBD1. V gave up 1 base and J gave up 3 bases; unmatched junction bases: 0. The CDR3 consists of 13 residues. CDR1 is SGHDT and CDR2 is YYEEEE in the germline V gene. CDR3 DNA: TGTGCCAGCAGCTTGACAGGGGACTATGGCTACACCTTC. It is translated as CASSLTGDYGYTF.

J is TRBJ1-2 and V is TRBV11-2; 7 bases map to TRBD1. Per germline, CDR1 SGHAT and CDR2 FQNNGV. Trimming cost V 5 bases and J 7 bases; bases outside gene matches: 4. The CDR3 has 12 residues. Written as DNA, the CDR3 is TGTGCCAGCAGCAGACAGGGTTCTGGCTACACCTTC. This sequence encodes CASSRQGSGYTF.

The CDR3 region is CAWSVRLPYNEQFF. CDR3 bases: TGTGCCTGGAGTGTACGACTGCCATACAATGAGCAGTTCTTC. The genes are TRBV30 and TRBJ2-1; D not certain. Germline loops: CDR1 GTSNPN, CDR2 SVGIG (reference sequence). This CDR3 is built from 14 residues. The ends were cut back, 0 bases at V and 4 bases at J, with 10 bases in the middle.

In this sample, this clone turned up once. This chain links TRBV21-1 with TRBJ2-1; the table gives TRBD2 as D, unverified against the DNA. TRBV21-1 is a known pseudogene. The CDR3 runs 15 residues. The CDR3 region is CASSHGQRETNEQFF. The DNA for the CDR3 is TGTGCCAGCTCCCATGGGCAGCGGGAAACGAATGAGCAGTTCTTC.

V gene TRBV5-6 combines with J gene TRBJ2-5; maybe TRBD2 (6 bases). The DNA end is more similar to TRBJ2-7, so the J call may be wrong. The germline V gene encodes CDR1 SGHDT and CDR2 YYEEEE. The CDR3 runs to 16 residues. Here the CDR3 reads CASSGTVASDHYEQYF. In DNA form, the CDR3 reads TGTGCCAGCAGCGGGACGGTGGCTAGCGACCACTACGAGCAGTACTTC.

This chain connects TRBV5-1 to TRBJ1-3; 7 bases line up with TRBD1. CDR3 size: 15 residues. Losses at the gene ends were 4 bases for V and 0 bases for J; bases not matched to a gene: 4. Looked up from germline, CDR1 is SGHRS and CDR2 is YFSETQ. The CDR3: CASSPTGNSGNTIYF. The CDR3 DNA reads as TGCGCCAGCAGCCCGACAGGGAACTCTGGAAACACCATATATTTT.